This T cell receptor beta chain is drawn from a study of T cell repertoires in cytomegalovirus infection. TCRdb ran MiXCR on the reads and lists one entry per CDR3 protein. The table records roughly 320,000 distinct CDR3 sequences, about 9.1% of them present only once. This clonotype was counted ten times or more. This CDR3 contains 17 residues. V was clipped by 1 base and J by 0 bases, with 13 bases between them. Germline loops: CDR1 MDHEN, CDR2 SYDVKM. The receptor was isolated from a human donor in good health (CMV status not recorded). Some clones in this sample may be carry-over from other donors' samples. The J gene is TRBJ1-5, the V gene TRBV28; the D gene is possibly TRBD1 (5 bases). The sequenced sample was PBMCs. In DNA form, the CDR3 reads TGTGCCAGCAGTTTATATGGGACCGACTATAGCAATCAGCCCCAGCATTTT. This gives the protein CASSLYGTDYSNQPQHF.